One and the same sample provided the 9 T cell receptor beta chains below, sequenced in a study of cytomegalovirus exposure and HLA in healthy donors (dated by TCRdb to 2017 to 2019). Library preparation employed the immunoSEQ multiplex PCR assay. A mixture of 60 forward primers for TCR Vbeta segments and 13 reverse primers for TCR Jbeta segments was used in the multiplex PCR. TCRdb mirrors the immuneACCESS table, restricted to in-frame sequences. Some clones are absent from its copies; in checked studies, under half trace to an unresolved V gene, and the reason for the others is unknown. The sample data list 120,000 to 150,000 clones, and roughly four fifths of these were observed just once. Approximately 2.9% of the sample goes to the ten largest clones. Sequenced: PBMCs. These receptors originate from a middle-aged man in good health and CMV-seropositive.

This chain uses TRBV10-2 with TRBJ2-7; 11 nucleotides align to TRBD2. Germline lookup yields CDR1 WSHSY and CDR2 SAAADI. After removal of 6 bases from V and 6 bases from J, the junction contained 10 bases not matched to a gene. This CDR3 has 15 amino acids. The CDR3 DNA reads TGCGCCAGCAGGGCCACTAGCGGGAGTTCTTCCGAGCAGTACTTC. Amino acids: CASRATSGSSSEQYF.

The genes are TRBV5-4 and TRBJ1-2; D is perhaps TRBD1 (5 bases). There are 13 residues in the CDR3. V was trimmed by 0 bases and J by 4 bases, leaving 7 bases between them. CDR1 is SGHNT, CDR2 YYREEE, per germline (reference sequence). CDR3: CASSLVGPYGYTF. The CDR3 coding sequence is TGTGCCAGCAGCTTGGTGGGGCCCTATGGCTACACCTTC.

The chain has TRBV27 and TRBJ2-7; 9 nucleotides align to TRBD2. This CDR3 has 13 amino acids. Per germline, CDR1 MNHEY and CDR2 SMNVEV (reference sequence). The V gene end was trimmed by 3 bases and the J gene end by 7 bases; junction bases not matched to a gene: 4. CDR3: CASSLGGRGEQYF. CDR3 DNA sequence: TGTGCCAGCAGTTTGGGCGGGAGGGGTGAGCAGTACTTC.

This clone was seen once. V and J are TRBV18 and TRBJ2-2, with TRBD2 matching 8 bases. The ends lost 3 bases at V and 3 bases at J; junction bases unmatched: 6. CDR1 is KGHSH and CDR2 is LQKENI in the germline V gene. The CDR3 spans 16 residues. CDR3 coding DNA: TGTGCCAGCTCACCGGGGGAACTAGCGGACACCGGGGAGCTGTTTTTT. Translated, it gives CASSPGELADTGELFF.

The chain couples TRBV7-9 to TRBJ2-5, with D perhaps TRBD2 (6 bases). Germline CDR1 and CDR2: SEHNR and FQNEAQ (reference sequence). CDR3 length: 14 amino acids. V was pared by 5 bases and J by 1 base, with 11 bases between. This CDR3 is CASSVRDFQETQYF. CDR3 sequence (DNA): TGTGCCAGCAGCGTCCGGGACTTCCAAGAGACCCAGTACTTC.

V usage is TRBV5-1 and J usage is TRBJ1-5; D possibly corresponds to TRBD1 (5 bases). CDR1 and CDR2 (germline): SGHRS, YFSETQ. V was shortened by 4 bases and J by 2 bases, with 25 bases between the two germline ends. This CDR3 spans 19 amino acids. The CDR3 nucleotides read TGCGCCAGCAGCCGAATAAAAAGGGGTGGGGTGCAGTGCAATCAGCCCCAGCATTTT. It encodes CASSRIKRGGVQCNQPQHF.

On this clone: The junction does not match germline at one end; this may be a read error. The J gene is TRBJ2-5, the V gene TRBV27, with 8 bases fitting TRBD2. The closer fit of TRBJ2-7 to the DNA end suggests the J call may be wrong. CDR3 length equals 15 residues. Germline values: CDR1 MNHEY, CDR2 SMNVEV (reference sequence). The CDR3 DNA reads TGTGCCAGCAGTCTATCAGCGGGAGAAGCCCACGAGCAGTACTTC. It encodes CASSLSAGEAHEQYF.

The CDR3 DNA sequence: TGTGCCAGCAGCCACAACTCAGGACTCCCGGGGAATGGCTACACCTTC. Translating it yields CASSHNSGLPGNGYTF. The chain employs TRBV4-2 and TRBJ1-2; D uncertain. This CDR3 is 16 amino acids long. Trimming removed 3 bases at V and 6 bases at J, with 20 bases between. The germline CDR1 and CDR2 sequences are LGHNA and YNFKEQ.

The chain has TRBV9 and TRBJ2-7; D perhaps matches TRBD1 (6 bases). Trimming removed 3 bases from V and 3 bases from J, with 13 bases in between. Germline CDR1 is SGDLS and CDR2 is YYNGEE. The CDR3 has 14 residues. The CDR3 sequence is CASSGARGLYEQYF. In nucleotides, the CDR3 is TGTGCCAGCAGCGGGGCCAGGGGCCTCTACGAGCAGTACTTC.